This T cell receptor (beta chain) was captured by sequencing in a study of T cells in localized non-small cell lung cancer. General study findings and limits: Longer overall survival associated with higher blood T cell density; shorter survival with higher adjacent-lung clonality.

To note about this clone: Its antigen is currently unknown.

The protocol was immunoSEQ multiplex PCR, while the TCRdb copy is restricted to in-frame clones and leaves out a portion. The table records roughly 25,000 clones, 80% to 90% of them present only once. Germline lookup yields CDR1 MNHEY and CDR2 SVGAGI. This CDR3 has 15 amino acids. V shed 2 bases and J shed 1 base, with 8 bases lying between them. This sequence originates from an older female donor with stage II squamous cell lung carcinoma. The specimen was peripheral blood, collected before any cancer treatment. V usage is TRBV6-5 and J usage is TRBJ2-2; D gene uncertain. The DNA of the CDR3 is TGTGCCAGCAGTTACGGCGGTGGGAACACCGGGGAGCTGTTTTTT. It translates to CASSYGGGNTGELFF.